This T cell receptor beta chain was recovered during a study of blood T cell repertoires in COVID-19. Study overall: There were acute and convalescent COVID-19 samples, and they came from the United States, Italy and Spain.

Original methodology: Amplification of reference gene primers provided the estimated nucleated cell counts. Profiling relied on immunoSEQ multiplex PCR, and the TCRdb table lists in-frame clones only, not all of them. From that table come the V and J calls and clone size; the DNA was used to work out D and trimming. The data contain approximately 83,000 clones, roughly 90% of them seen just once; the ten biggest clones take up approximately 7.3%. Germline V gene data show CDR1 as SGDLS and CDR2 as YYNGEE. The CDR3 is 18 amino acids. The V gene end was trimmed by 4 bases and the J gene end by 5 bases; junction bases not matched to a gene: 11.

Material: peripheral blood. The chain is built from TRBV9 and TRBJ2-5, with 16 bases matching TRBD2. The receptor's source is a man between 65 and 85 years old with acute or convalescent COVID-19. CDR3 in DNA: TGTGCCAGCAGCTCAGGGACTAGCGGGGGGGCGATTGGCGAGACCCAGTACTTC. The encoded protein is CASSSGTSGGAIGETQYF.